This is a list of T cell receptor beta chains from one sample in a study of technical replicates of blood from a handful of donors. Profiled with immunoSEQ multiplex PCR; TCRdb holds only in-frame clones, not every one. The sample carries over 70,000 clones, about 94% recorded once. The sequenced sample was T cells isolated from PBMCs. These receptors were taken from a human donor in good health. The CDR3 runs from the conserved cysteine through the conserved F or W. Fields, in order: V gene, J gene, clone size, D gene, CDR3 DNA, CDR3 protein. The D gene is left open where the match is weak. The listing skips clone size in some rows; elsewhere it reads once, few, many or a size class.

TRBV5-6	TRBJ2-7	.	TRBD1	TGTGCCAGCAGCTCCGGGACAGGGGGCAACGAGCAGTACTTC	CASSSGTGGNEQYF
TRBV6-5	TRBJ2-7	.	TRBD2	TGTGCCAGCAACAAAGCGGGAGGCGAGCCGATTGTGGAGTACTTC	CASNKAGGEPIVEYF
TRBV15	TRBJ2-7	.	TRBD1	TGTGCCACCAGCAGAGAAGGACAGGGGAGGTCCTACGAGCAGTACTTC	CATSREGQGRSYEQYF
TRBV27	TRBJ1-2	.	TRBD1	TGTGCCAGCCTCCCCTTGGACAGGGACGACTATGGCTACACCTTC	CASLPLDRDDYGYTF
TRBV27	TRBJ2-2	once	TRBD2	TGTGCCAGCAGTTTAACGCGGGGGGCCGGGGAGCTGTTTTTT	CASSLTRGAGELFF
TRBV28	TRBJ2-3	.	.	TGTGCCAGCAGTTTTAGTCAGGGAACAGATACGCAGTATTTT	CASSFSQGTDTQYF
TRBV12-5	TRBJ2-1	once	TRBD2	TGTGCTAGTGGTTTGGAACTAGCGGGAGTGGATGAGCAGTTCTTC	CASGLELAGVDEQFF
TRBV7-9	TRBJ2-3	.	.	TGTGCCAGCAGCTTAGGGAGCTCGAGAACAGATACGCAGTATTTT	CASSLGSSRTDTQYF
TRBV7-8	TRBJ2-1	.	.	TGTGCCAGCGCTCCTAGAGTCGTTTACAATGAGCAGTTCTTC	CASAPRVVYNEQFF
TRBV6-5	TRBJ2-1	.	.	TGTGCCAGCTTTAGACATAATGAGCAGTTCTTC	CASFRHNEQFF
TRBV2	TRBJ2-5	.	.	TGTGCCAGCACCAGGCAAGAGACCCAGTACTTC	CASTRQETQYF
TRBV5-1	TRBJ1-5	once	.	TGCGCCAGCAGCTTGGATGGAGAGAGCAATCAGCCCCAGCATTTT	CASSLDGESNQPQHF
TRBV2	TRBJ2-7	.	.	TGTGCCAGCAAGGACTTCGCCAGCTACGAGCAGTACTTC	CASKDFASYEQYF
TRBV7-3	TRBJ1-2	.	TRBD1	TGTGCCAGCAGTAGAGCCGGGACAGGGGTTGGCTACACCTTC	CASSRAGTGVGYTF
TRBV10-3	TRBJ2-7	few	.	TGTGCCATCAGGCCCCGGGAGTTAGGAAGGAACGAGCAGTACTTC	CAIRPRELGRNEQYF
TRBV11-1	TRBJ2-5	.	TRBD2	TGTGCCAGCAACTGGAGGGAGGGCCAAGAGACCCAGTACTTC	CASNWREGQETQYF
TRBV28	TRBJ2-7	.	.	TGTGCCAGCAGTTCCCCAGGGGACGAGCAGTACTTC	CASSSPGDEQYF
TRBV9	TRBJ2-7	once	.	TGTGCCAGCAGCGACCAGACTAGTCCGGGCTACGAGCAGTACTTC	CASSDQTSPGYEQYF
TRBV19	TRBJ1-5	.	.	TGTGCCAGTAGTATAATCTCAGATAGCAATCAGCCCCAGCATTTT	CASSIISDSNQPQHF
TRBV13	TRBJ1-2	.	TRBD1	TGTGCCAGCAGCCCCCGGACAGGGGGCGCCAACTATGGCTACACCTTC	CASSPRTGGANYGYTF
TRBV2	TRBJ1-1	.	TRBD1	TGTGCCAGCATAGGACAGGGCTTTGAAGCTTTCTTT	CASIGQGFEAFF
TRBV30	TRBJ1-1	.	.	TGTGCCTGGCGGGGGAACACTGAAGCTTTCTTT	CAWRGNTEAFF
TRBV29-1	TRBJ1-1	once	.	TGCAGCGTTAACCGGCGGGTGGGCGCGAACACTGAAGCTTTCTTT	CSVNRRVGANTEAFF
TRBV6-1	TRBJ1-3	.	.	TGTGCCAGCAGTGACAGGGGATGGGTATACTCTGGAAACACCATATATTTT	CASSDRGWVYSGNTIYF
TRBV7-9	TRBJ1-2	.	.	TGTGCCAGCAGCCACCTCGGTGGGCTCGGCTATGGCTACACCTTC	CASSHLGGLGYGYTF
TRBV11-3	TRBJ1-5	.	.	TGTGCCAGCAGCTCAGGGGATCAGCCCCAGCATTTT	CASSSGDQPQHF
TRBV27	TRBJ2-7	.	TRBD1	TGTGCCAGCAGCCCAGGGACAGCTTATATCTACGAGCAGTACTTC	CASSPGTAYIYEQYF
TRBV5-1	TRBJ2-5	.	.	TGCGCCAGCAGCTTGGTCGAGGGTCTAGAGACCCAGTACTTC	CASSLVEGLETQYF
TRBV6-5	TRBJ1-2	few	.	TGTGCCAGCAGTTACGGATCAGGCCTCCTCTATGGCTACACCTTC	CASSYGSGLLYGYTF
TRBV7-9	TRBJ1-2	.	.	TGTGCCAGCAGCTTACAGGGGCAAGGCTACACCTTC	CASSLQGQGYTF
TRBV29-1	TRBJ2-7	.	.	TGCAGCGTTGAAGAAGAAATGCTAGGCCACGAGCAGTACTTC	CSVEEEMLGHEQYF
TRBV9	TRBJ2-7	.	.	TGTGCCAGCAGCGTAGACAGTAGCTACGAGCAGTACTTC	CASSVDSSYEQYF
TRBV7-3	TRBJ2-3	.	TRBD2	TGTGCCAGCAGCTTACTAACTAGCGAATACACAGATACGCAGTATTTT	CASSLLTSEYTDTQYF
TRBV9	TRBJ2-7	.	TRBD2	TGTGCCAGCAGCGTATCGGGGGGAGGGCCCTACGAGCAGTACTTC	CASSVSGGGPYEQYF
TRBV7-2	TRBJ2-3	once	.	TGTGCCAGCAGCTCTGGACTGATCACCGGCACAGATACGCAGTATTTT	CASSSGLITGTDTQYF
TRBV6-1	TRBJ2-1	once	.	TGTGCCAGCGAAGCAGGGGCTCAGGACAATGAGCAGTTCTTC	CASEAGAQDNEQFF
TRBV20-1	TRBJ2-1	.	.	TGCAGTGCTAGACAGGGCCTTGAGCAGTTCTTC	CSARQGLEQFF
TRBV7-3	TRBJ2-3	.	.	TGTGCCAGCAGCGGAGGGGCGGGTACCACAGATACGCAGTATTTT	CASSGGAGTTDTQYF
TRBV6-1	TRBJ2-7	.	.	TGTGCCATACAGGACAGAACCTACGAGCAGTACTTC	CAIQDRTYEQYF
TRBV5-1	TRBJ1-1	.	.	TGCGCCAGCAGCACCTACCTTCGCAGGGGCAAGTACACTGAAGCTTTCTTT	CASSTYLRRGKYTEAFF
TRBV19	TRBJ1-5	.	TRBD1	TGTGCCAGTAGCCCGGGACAGGGGAGCAATCAGCCCCAGCATTTT	CASSPGQGSNQPQHF
TRBV7-2	TRBJ1-1	.	.	TGTGCCAGCAGGGTACGGGACATCTATCACACTGAAGCTTTCTTT	CASRVRDIYHTEAFF
TRBV5-1	TRBJ2-5	.	TRBD1	TGCGCCAGCAGCCTTCAGACAGGGAATCAGGGGGAGACCCAGTACTTC	CASSLQTGNQGETQYF
TRBV7-3	TRBJ2-1	.	TRBD2	TGTGCCAGCAGCCCCAGGACTAGCGGGAGGGACAATGAGCAGTTCTTC	CASSPRTSGRDNEQFF
TRBV11-2	TRBJ2-7	.	.	TGTGCCAGCAGCCAACAAGATATCTACGAGCAGTACTTC	CASSQQDIYEQYF
TRBV19	TRBJ1-5	.	.	TGTGCCAGTAGTAGGGGGGGCCCTTATCAGCCCCAGCATTTT	CASSRGGPYQPQHF
TRBV27	TRBJ1-5	.	.	TGTGCCAGCAGTTTCCGCAGGGCCAATCAGCCCCAGCATTTT	CASSFRRANQPQHF
TRBV29-1	TRBJ1-1	.	.	TGCAGCACTATACCGGGAGTGGGGACTGAAGCTTTCTTT	CSTIPGVGTEAFF
TRBV19	TRBJ2-1	once	TRBD1	TGTGCCAGTTCGGGACAGAGATACTACAATGAGCAGTTCTTC	CASSGQRYYNEQFF
TRBV6-4	TRBJ2-7	.	.	TGTGCCAGCAGGGCCCCCTACGAGCAGTACTTC	CASRAPYEQYF
TRBV5-1	TRBJ2-7	.	.	TGCGCCAGCGCCATATCAATAGGACAGTCCTACGAGCAGTACTTC	CASAISIGQSYEQYF
TRBV30	TRBJ2-3	.	.	TGTGCCTGGAGTGTACTGTCGGGGATTAGGGAGAATACGCAGTATTTT	CAWSVLSGIRENTQYF
TRBV6-1	TRBJ2-7	once	.	TGTGCCAGCAGTTTAATCCGGGGGTTCTACGAGCAGTACTTC	CASSLIRGFYEQYF
TRBV4-3	TRBJ1-5	.	TRBD1	TGCGCCAGCAGCCAAGGGACAGGGACTGGTCAGCCCCAGCATTTT	CASSQGTGTGQPQHF
TRBV7-8	TRBJ2-5	.	.	TGTGCCAGCAGCCATTGGTCGTACGGAGAGACCCAGTACTTC	CASSHWSYGETQYF